This TCR beta chain was retrieved from a study of T-cell memory formation after mild COVID-19. Study background: There were largely donor-specific TCR clusters.

A word on this clonotype: Its matching antigen is unknown.

Constant-segment primers were used for 5'RACE, and the resulting TCR alpha and TCR beta cDNA libraries carried sample barcodes and UMIs. TCRdb itself ran the 5' RACE reads through MiXCR, one entry per CDR3 protein. Found here are some 190,000 distinct CDR3 sequences, around 18% of them singletons; the top ten hold 2.4%. Study conclusions and caveats: Clones contracting over day 15 to 85 were CD4/CD8 balanced, with later expanders leaning CD4+. Researchers report contracting CD4+ clones mostly in CM and EM, with CD8+ clones in EMRA.

Trimming pared 7 bases from V and 8 bases from J, leaving 14 bases between. CDR1 and CDR2 (germline): SNHLY, FYNNEI. The CDR3 is made up of 12 amino acids. This rearrangement joins TRBV2 to TRBJ1-2; the D gene is possibly TRBD1 (6 bases). This clonotype was obtained from an adult woman who had mild COVID-19 (a few samples of this study predate the infection). Cell type and time point are not known. Sequenced: PBMCs or a T cell subset sorted from them (not recorded which). The CDR3 reads CASNGRGVGYTF. DNA of the CDR3: TGTGCCAGCAATGGCAGGGGAGTAGGCTACACCTTC.